The 2 T cell receptor beta chains listed next were all sequenced from one sample in a study of T cells in Graves' hyperthyroidism and ophthalmopathy (dated 2019 in TCRdb). To prepare the library, multiplex PCR was applied. The sample was run on an Illumina HiSeq 2000. The TCR beta CDR3 regions were amplified from RNA transcripts. A first-round RT-PCR of the TCR CDR3 used the HTBI primer set with the Qiagen OneStep RT-PCR kit. TCRdb reprocessed the public reads (quality trimming at Q25 with fastp, clone calling with MiXCR) and kept in-frame beta chains. Rows with a matching CDR3 protein are joined into one entry that keeps the most common DNA and genes. Counted in this sample were fewer than 650,000 distinct CDR3 sequences; about 15% of them appeared once. Together, the top ten hold 5% to 7% of the sample. The material sequenced was blood. The source is a woman aged 25 to 39 with Graves' hyperthyroidism that later progressed to Graves' ophthalmopathy.

The V gene is TRBV3-1, the J gene TRBJ1-5; no clear D. From germline, CDR1 is LGHDT and CDR2 YNNKEL (reference sequence). The CDR3 is made up of 14 amino acids. V was shortened by 0 bases and J by 8 bases, with 11 bases between the two germline ends. This CDR3 reads CASSQDPSVEPQHF. CDR3 sequence (DNA): TGTGCCAGCAGCCAAGATCCCAGCGTCGAGCCCCAGCATTTT.

This clonotype appeared a few times. The genes are TRBV19 and TRBJ2-1; TRBD1 agrees at 7 bases. The CDR3 spans 15 residues. The germline CDR1 and CDR2 sequences are LNHDA and SQIVND (reference sequence). Germline trimming cut 5 bases from V and 3 bases from J; bases unmatched to any gene: 7. In nucleotides, the CDR3 is TGTGCCAGTAGTGCCCGGGACAGTCTCTACAATGAGCAGTTCTTC. Protein product: CASSARDSLYNEQFF.